The subject of this entry is one T cell receptor beta chain. This entry comes from a study of cytomegalovirus exposure and HLA in healthy donors. While unrecorded immune exposures were likely, the donors were nominally healthy when sampled. The PCR had 60 Vbeta and 13 Jbeta primers. The method was immunoSEQ multiplex PCR; TCRdb's version includes in-frame clones alone and lacks a portion of them. The sample gives around 180,000 clones, about 80% of which show up once; 1.1% is in the top ten. The V segment lost 8 bases and the J segment 5 bases; nucleotides outside the gene matches: 16. This CDR3 is built from 16 residues. Germline V gene sequence: CDR1 SGHNT, CDR2 YENEEA.

The sequence was obtained from a woman aged 40 to 55 in good health and CMV-seronegative. The rearrangement links TRBV11-3 to TRBJ2-5; 8 nucleotides line up with TRBD1. The sample comprised PBMCs. For the CDR3, the DNA is TGTGCCAGCTCGGCGACAGGGGCCACCTCGGCGGAGACCCAGTACTTC. Its protein is CASSATGATSAETQYF.